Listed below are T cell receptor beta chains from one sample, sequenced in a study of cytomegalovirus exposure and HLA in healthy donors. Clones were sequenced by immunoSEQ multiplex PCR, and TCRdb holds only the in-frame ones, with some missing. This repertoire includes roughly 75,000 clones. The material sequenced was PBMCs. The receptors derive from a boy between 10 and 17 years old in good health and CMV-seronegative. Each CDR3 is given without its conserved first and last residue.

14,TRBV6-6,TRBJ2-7,ASSHGQVSASYEQY
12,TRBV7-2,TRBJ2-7,ASSLHRVTYEQY
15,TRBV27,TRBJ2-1,ASSPTSGGGSYNEQF
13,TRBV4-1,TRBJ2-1,ASSQEFEADNEQF
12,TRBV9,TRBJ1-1,ASSYQVTGTEAF
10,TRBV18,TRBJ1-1,VSSPRGWEAF
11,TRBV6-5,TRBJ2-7,ASTRGKDYEQY
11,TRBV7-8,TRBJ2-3,ASSLSKVGTQY
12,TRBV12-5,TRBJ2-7,ASGLAVQGPEQY
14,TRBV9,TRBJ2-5,ASSVVASGIGGTQY
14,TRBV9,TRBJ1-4,ASSPRDRTGNEKLF
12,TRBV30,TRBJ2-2,AWSVNRNTGELF
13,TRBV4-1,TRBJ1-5,ASSQEGQKNQPQH
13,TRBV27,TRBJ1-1,ASSLMASLNTEAF
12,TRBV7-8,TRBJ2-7,ASSYPMSSYEQY
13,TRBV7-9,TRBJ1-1,ASSAVDRPNTEAF
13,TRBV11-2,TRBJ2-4,ASSYLAGGGNIQY
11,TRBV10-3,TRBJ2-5,AISEGEGETQY
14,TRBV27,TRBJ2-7,ASSLRDRGGSYEQY
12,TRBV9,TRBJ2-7,ASSVGSQPYEQY
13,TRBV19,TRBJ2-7,ASSIGTSGRYEQY
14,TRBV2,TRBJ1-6,ASSVRTGARDSPLH
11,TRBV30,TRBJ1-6,AWSITRRMDLH
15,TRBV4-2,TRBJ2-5,ASSQDFRGGAGETQY
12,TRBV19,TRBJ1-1,ASSINRGGTEAF
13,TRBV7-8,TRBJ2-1,ASSSGTGLYNEQF
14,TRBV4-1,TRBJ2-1,ASSQVEQLRDNEQF
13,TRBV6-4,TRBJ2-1,ASSDLAGAPSEQF
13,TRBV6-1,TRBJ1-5,ASSEGSGGNQPQH
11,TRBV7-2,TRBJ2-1,ASSPPMSNEQF
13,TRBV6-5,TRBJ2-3,ASTRGGRGTDTQY
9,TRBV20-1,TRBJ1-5,SASRGQPQH
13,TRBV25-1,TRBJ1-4,ASRDRGSPNEKLF
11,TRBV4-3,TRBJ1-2,ASRQTADYGYT
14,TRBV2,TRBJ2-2,ASGGEGVRVTGELF
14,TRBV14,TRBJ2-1,ASSLLPSRGYNEQF